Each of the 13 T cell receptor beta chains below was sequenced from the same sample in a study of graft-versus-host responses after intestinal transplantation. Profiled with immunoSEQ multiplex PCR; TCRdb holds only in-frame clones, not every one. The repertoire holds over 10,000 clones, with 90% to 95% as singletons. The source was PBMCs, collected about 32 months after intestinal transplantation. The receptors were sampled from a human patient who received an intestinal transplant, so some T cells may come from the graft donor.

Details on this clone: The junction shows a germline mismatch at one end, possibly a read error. The CDR3 DNA follows: TGTGCCATCAGTGATGTGGAGGGGCCGGGGAACTATGGCTACACCTTC. Its protein product is CAISDVEGPGNYGYTF. The gene calls are TRBV6-1 and TRBJ1-2, with a possible D match to TRBD1 (5 bases). Germline V gene data show CDR1 as MNHNS and CDR2 as SASEGT. The CDR3 has 16 residues.

CDR3 loop: CASSEELRSSYEQYF. CDR3 nucleotides: TGTGCCAGCAGTGAAGAGTTGCGGAGCTCCTACGAGCAGTACTTC. V gene TRBV6-1 combines with J gene TRBJ2-5, with D unclear. The J call may not be correct, given that the DNA end is closer to TRBJ2-7. This CDR3 is 15 amino acids long. CDR1 is MNHNS and CDR2 is SASEGT in the germline V gene.

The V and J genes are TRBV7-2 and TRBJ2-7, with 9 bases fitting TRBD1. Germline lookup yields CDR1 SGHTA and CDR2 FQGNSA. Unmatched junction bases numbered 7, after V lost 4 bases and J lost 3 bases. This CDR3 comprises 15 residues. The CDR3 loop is CASSWTGTGYYEQYF. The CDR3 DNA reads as TGTGCCAGCAGCTGGACCGGGACAGGGTACTACGAGCAGTACTTC.

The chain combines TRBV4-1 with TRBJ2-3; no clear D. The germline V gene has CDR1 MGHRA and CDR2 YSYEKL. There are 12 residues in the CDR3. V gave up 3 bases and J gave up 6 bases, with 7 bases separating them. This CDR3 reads CASSHPADTQYF. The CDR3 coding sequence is TGCGCCAGCAGCCACCCGGCGGATACGCAGTATTTT.

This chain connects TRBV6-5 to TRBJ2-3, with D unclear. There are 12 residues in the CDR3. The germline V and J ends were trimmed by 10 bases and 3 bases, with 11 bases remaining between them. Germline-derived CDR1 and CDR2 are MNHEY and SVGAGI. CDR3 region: CATRKETDTQYF. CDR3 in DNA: TGTGCCACCCGAAAAGAGACAGATACGCAGTATTTT.

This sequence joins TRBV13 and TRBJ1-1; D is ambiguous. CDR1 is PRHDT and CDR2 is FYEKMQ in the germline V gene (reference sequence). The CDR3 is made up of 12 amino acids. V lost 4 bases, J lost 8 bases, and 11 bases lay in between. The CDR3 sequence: CASSSLAVEAFF. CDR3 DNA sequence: TGTGCCAGCAGCTCCCTTGCAGTCGAAGCTTTCTTT.

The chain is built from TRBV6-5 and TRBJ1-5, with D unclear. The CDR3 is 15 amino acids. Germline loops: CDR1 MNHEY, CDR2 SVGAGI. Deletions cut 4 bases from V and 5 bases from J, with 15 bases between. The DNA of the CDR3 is TGTGCCAGCAGTTCCCTGAACAGCCCCCATCAGCCCCAGCATTTT. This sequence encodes CASSSLNSPHQPQHF.

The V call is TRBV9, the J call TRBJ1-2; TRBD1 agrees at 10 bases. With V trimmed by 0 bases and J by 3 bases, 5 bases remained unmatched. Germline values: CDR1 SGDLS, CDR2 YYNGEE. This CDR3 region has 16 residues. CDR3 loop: CASSVGQGAPYYGYTF. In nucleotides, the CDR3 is TGTGCCAGCAGCGTAGGACAGGGGGCCCCCTACTATGGCTACACCTTC.

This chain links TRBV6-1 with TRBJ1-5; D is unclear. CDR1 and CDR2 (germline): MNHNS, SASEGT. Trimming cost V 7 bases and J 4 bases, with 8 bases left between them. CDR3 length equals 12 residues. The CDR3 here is CASKEENQPQHF. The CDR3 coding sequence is TGTGCCAGCAAAGAGGAAAATCAGCCCCAGCATTTT.

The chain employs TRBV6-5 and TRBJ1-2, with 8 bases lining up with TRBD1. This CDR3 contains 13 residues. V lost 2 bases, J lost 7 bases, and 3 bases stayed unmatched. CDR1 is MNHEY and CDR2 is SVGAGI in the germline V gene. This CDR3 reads CASSYTGGGGYTF. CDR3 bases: TGTGCCAGCAGTTACACAGGGGGAGGTGGCTACACCTTC.

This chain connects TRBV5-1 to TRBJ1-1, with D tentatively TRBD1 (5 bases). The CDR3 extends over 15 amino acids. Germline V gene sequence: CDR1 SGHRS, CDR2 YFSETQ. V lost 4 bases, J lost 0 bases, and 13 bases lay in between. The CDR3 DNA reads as TGCGCCAGCAGCCGCGACCCACAGGTGAACACTGAAGCTTTCTTT. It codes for CASSRDPQVNTEAFF. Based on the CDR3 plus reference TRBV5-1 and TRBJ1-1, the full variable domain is KAGVTQTPRYLIKTRGQQVTLSCSPISGHRSVSWYQQTPGQGLQFLFEYFSETQRNKGNFPGRFSGRQFSNSRSEMNVSTLELGDSALYLCASSRDPQVNTEAFFGQGTRLTVV.

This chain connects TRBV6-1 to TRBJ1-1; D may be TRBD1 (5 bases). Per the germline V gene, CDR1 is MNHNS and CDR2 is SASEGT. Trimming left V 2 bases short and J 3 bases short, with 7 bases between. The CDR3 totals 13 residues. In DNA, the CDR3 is TGTGCCAGCAGTGAACGAGGGGACACTGAAGCTTTCTTT. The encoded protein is CASSERGDTEAFF.

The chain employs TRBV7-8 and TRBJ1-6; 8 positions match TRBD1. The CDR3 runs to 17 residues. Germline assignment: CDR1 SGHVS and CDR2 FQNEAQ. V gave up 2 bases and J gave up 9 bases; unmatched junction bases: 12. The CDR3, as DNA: TGTGCCAGCAGCTTAATTGCCCCGGGACAGGAATCTTCACCCCTCCACTTT. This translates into CASSLIAPGQESSPLHF.